Listed below are T cell receptor beta chains from one sample, sequenced in a study of cytomegalovirus exposure and HLA in healthy donors. Generated by immunoSEQ multiplex PCR, the TCRdb table keeps only in-frame clones and is missing some. The repertoire holds under 200,000 clones, with approximately 80% as singletons. Sequenced material: PBMCs. Receptors were obtained from a woman in her late teens or twenties in good health and CMV-seronegative. Both conserved end residues are part of each CDR3. The order of the fields is clone size, J gene, V gene, CDR3 length, CDR3 protein. Expanded clones get a size class; other rows say once, few or many, or leave the size out.

abundance: -; j_gene: TRBJ1-1; v_gene: TRBV29-1; len: 13; CDR3aa: CSVLQPMNTEAFF
abundance: -; j_gene: TRBJ1-1; v_gene: TRBV5-1; len: 16; CDR3aa: CASSPLIFRGPTEAFF
abundance: -; j_gene: TRBJ1-1; v_gene: TRBV7-4; len: 16; CDR3aa: CASRPDEVLRNTEAFF
abundance: -; j_gene: TRBJ2-3; v_gene: TRBV11-1; len: 14; CDR3aa: CASSLNAGSDTQYF
abundance: -; j_gene: TRBJ2-7; v_gene: TRBV27; len: 15; CDR3aa: CASSARDSGAYEQYF
abundance: -; j_gene: TRBJ2-5; v_gene: TRBV4-1; len: 16; CDR3aa: CASSQEAAPGRETQYF
abundance: -; j_gene: TRBJ2-7; v_gene: TRBV28; len: 13; CDR3aa: CASSSEGPYEQYF
abundance: -; j_gene: -; v_gene: TRBV7-8; len: 14; CDR3aa: CASSTKDWPHEQYF
abundance: -; j_gene: TRBJ2-5; v_gene: TRBV18; len: 16; CDR3aa: CASSRWEPGGQETQYF
abundance: -; j_gene: TRBJ2-7; v_gene: TRBV21-1; len: 11; CDR3aa: CASSHPDEQYF
abundance: few; j_gene: TRBJ1-6; v_gene: TRBV6-5; len: 15; CDR3aa: CASSYTGVDNSPLHF
abundance: -; j_gene: TRBJ1-5; v_gene: TRBV5-1; len: 13; CDR3aa: CASSPEGHQPQHF
abundance: -; j_gene: TRBJ1-2; v_gene: TRBV7-8; len: 15; CDR3aa: CASSLGDQGNYGYTF
abundance: -; j_gene: TRBJ2-3; v_gene: TRBV19; len: 15; CDR3aa: CASSNRQGAADTQYF
abundance: -; j_gene: TRBJ2-7; v_gene: TRBV5-1; len: 12; CDR3aa: CASRADGYEQYF
abundance: -; j_gene: TRBJ2-5; v_gene: TRBV25-1; len: 13; CDR3aa: CASNEYSEETQYF
abundance: -; j_gene: TRBJ2-7; v_gene: TRBV14; len: 14; CDR3aa: CASSQVSSGYEQYF
abundance: -; j_gene: TRBJ1-1; v_gene: TRBV5-1; len: 16; CDR3aa: CASSLRQGAFRAEAFF
abundance: once; j_gene: TRBJ1-4; v_gene: TRBV25-1; len: 16; CDR3aa: CASSEGTGGGQEKLFF
abundance: once; j_gene: TRBJ2-7; v_gene: TRBV7-9; len: 12; CDR3aa: CASSLVGSEQYF
abundance: -; j_gene: TRBJ2-3; v_gene: TRBV7-9; len: 15; CDR3aa: CASSWGLGSTDTQYF
abundance: -; j_gene: TRBJ1-4; v_gene: TRBV7-9; len: 15; CDR3aa: CASSWRTGQNEKLFF
abundance: -; j_gene: TRBJ2-7; v_gene: TRBV4-1; len: 15; CDR3aa: CASSQAWDRRYEQYF
abundance: -; j_gene: TRBJ1-1; v_gene: TRBV5-1; len: 12; CDR3aa: CASSEVGPEAFF
abundance: -; j_gene: TRBJ1-2; v_gene: TRBV6-1; len: 15; CDR3aa: CASGESPYRGNGYTF
abundance: -; j_gene: TRBJ2-7; v_gene: TRBV6-1; len: 13; CDR3aa: CASSDGGSYEQYF
abundance: -; j_gene: TRBJ2-3; v_gene: TRBV4-2; len: 17; CDR3aa: CASTYFWGGAVQDTQYF
abundance: -; j_gene: TRBJ1-1; v_gene: TRBV4-1; len: 15; CDR3aa: CASSLTGASNTEAFF
abundance: few; j_gene: TRBJ1-6; v_gene: TRBV4-1; len: 13; CDR3aa: CASSQARDAPLHF
abundance: -; j_gene: TRBJ1-5; v_gene: TRBV6-5; len: 15; CDR3aa: CASSPGQGISQPQHF
abundance: few; j_gene: TRBJ2-3; v_gene: TRBV7-2; len: 12; CDR3aa: CATGGLADTQYF
abundance: -; j_gene: TRBJ1-1; v_gene: TRBV18; len: 16; CDR3aa: CASSPGTRGVNTEAFF
abundance: -; j_gene: TRBJ2-7; v_gene: TRBV28; len: 14; CDR3aa: CASSHRGPGYEQYF
abundance: -; j_gene: TRBJ2-5; v_gene: TRBV7-8; len: 13; CDR3aa: CASSRGSQETQYF
abundance: -; j_gene: TRBJ1-1; v_gene: TRBV10-3; len: 13; CDR3aa: CAISESTGVSAFF
abundance: -; j_gene: TRBJ2-2; v_gene: TRBV6-5; len: 13; CDR3aa: CASSYYGSGELFF
abundance: -; j_gene: TRBJ2-7; v_gene: TRBV7-9; len: 13; CDR3aa: CASSLVPGYEQYF
abundance: -; j_gene: TRBJ1-1; v_gene: TRBV6-1; len: 12; CDR3aa: CASSGSVYGAFF
abundance: -; j_gene: TRBJ2-1; v_gene: TRBV14; len: 20; CDR3aa: CASSQDRLAGGFWVYNEQFF
abundance: -; j_gene: TRBJ1-2; v_gene: TRBV7-9; len: 16; CDR3aa: CASSLSGTESNYGYTF
abundance: -; j_gene: TRBJ2-3; v_gene: TRBV2; len: 15; CDR3aa: CASRNSGSGIDTQYF
abundance: -; j_gene: TRBJ1-2; v_gene: TRBV5-1; len: 15; CDR3aa: CASSSHLTGRYGYTF
abundance: -; j_gene: TRBJ1-1; v_gene: TRBV6-1; len: 13; CDR3aa: CASRELLNTEAFF
abundance: -; j_gene: TRBJ1-5; v_gene: TRBV2; len: 14; CDR3aa: CASRGTESNQPQHF
abundance: -; j_gene: TRBJ2-3; v_gene: TRBV4-2; len: 18; CDR3aa: CASSQAGLAGVRTDTQYF
abundance: -; j_gene: TRBJ1-2; v_gene: TRBV7-9; len: 13; CDR3aa: CASSLVANYGYTF
abundance: -; j_gene: TRBJ2-3; v_gene: TRBV18; len: 16; CDR3aa: CASSPKTDPSTDTQYF
abundance: -; j_gene: TRBJ1-1; v_gene: TRBV18; len: 16; CDR3aa: CASSLLGLGGYTEAFF
abundance: -; j_gene: TRBJ2-1; v_gene: TRBV7-9; len: 17; CDR3aa: CASREGPKRDRNNEQFF
abundance: -; j_gene: TRBJ2-7; v_gene: TRBV5-1; len: 14; CDR3aa: CASSLRTSTYEQYF